These 15 T cell receptor beta chains originate from one sample sequenced in a study of T cell responses to AZD1222 COVID-19 vaccine. The method was immunoSEQ multiplex PCR; TCRdb's version includes in-frame clones alone and lacks a portion of them. Of 180,000 or so clones listed, about nine tenths are singletons. Specimen: peripheral blood, collected 28 days after the second AZD1222 dose. All receptors derive from an adult who received the AZD1222 COVID-19 vaccine.

The CDR3 loop reads CASSLFDGGNQPQHF. The CDR3 nucleotides are TGTGCCAGCAGTTTATTCGACGGGGGCAATCAGCCCCAGCATTTT. The rearrangement uses TRBV27 and TRBJ1-5; D gene ambiguous. Germline V gene sequence: CDR1 MNHEY, CDR2 SMNVEV (reference sequence). This CDR3 has 15 residues. Trimming pared 1 base from V and 2 bases from J, leaving 9 bases between.

The chain couples TRBV5-1 to TRBJ2-6, with 7 bases that match TRBD1. The length of the CDR3 is 19 residues. Germline CDR1 is SGHRS and CDR2 is YFSETQ. V lost 0 bases to trimming and J lost 0 bases; unmatched junction nucleotides: 9. The CDR3 DNA reads as TGCGCCAGCAGCTTGGCCCTTGGACAGGCCAGCTCTGGGGCCAACGTCCTGACTTTC. Translated, it gives CASSLALGQASSGANVLTF.

This chain links TRBV2 with TRBJ2-3; 7 positions agree with TRBD2. Per the germline V gene, CDR1 is SNHLY and CDR2 is FYNNEI. There are 16 residues in the CDR3. The V segment lost 2 bases and the J segment 2 bases; nucleotides outside the gene matches: 7. This CDR3 reads CASSEMGGKITDTQYF. The DNA of the CDR3 is TGTGCCAGCAGTGAAATGGGAGGGAAAATCACAGATACGCAGTATTTT.

This clone came up once. The chain recombines TRBV19 with TRBJ1-4; 10 bases map to TRBD1. CDR1 LNHDA and CDR2 SQIVND come from the germline V gene (reference sequence). V lost 7 bases and J lost 6; bases outside the gene matches: 11. The CDR3 has 16 residues. This CDR3 is CASTETGGTSDEKLFF. In DNA form, the CDR3 reads TGTGCCAGTACGGAGACAGGGGGCACGTCGGATGAAAAACTGTTTTTT.

This clone was observed a single time. The J gene is TRBJ1-6, the V gene TRBV2, with TRBD1 identical over 7 bases. J was trimmed by 6 bases and V by 7 bases; bases with no gene match: 9. Germline-derived CDR1 and CDR2 are SNHLY and FYNNEI. CDR3 length equals 15 residues. CDR3 DNA sequence: TGTGCCAGCAACCGACAGGGAGGCGGTAATTCACCCCTCCACTTT. Its translation: CASNRQGGGNSPLHF.

This sequence joins TRBV5-1 and TRBJ1-3; D remains ambiguous. This CDR3 has 13 amino acids. The ends were cut back, 1 base at V and 4 bases at J, with 6 bases in the middle. Germline assignment: CDR1 SGHRS and CDR2 YFSETQ. The CDR3 sequence is CASSLYGGNTIYF. The CDR3 region has the DNA TGCGCCAGCAGCTTGTACGGGGGAAACACCATATATTTT.

This clone was found a few times. The gene calls are TRBV5-4 and TRBJ2-2, with D hard to call. This CDR3 has 14 amino acids. Trimming shortened V by 2 bases and J by 4 bases, and 9 bases separated the two germline ends. The V gene's germline CDR1 is SGHNT and CDR2 YYREEE (reference sequence). The CDR3 loop reads CASSLKGVTGELFF. DNA of the CDR3: TGTGCCAGCAGCTTAAAGGGTGTCACCGGGGAGCTGTTTTTT.

The rearrangement joins TRBV19 to TRBJ2-5, with D perhaps TRBD1 or TRBD2 (5 bases each). This CDR3 has 15 amino acids. The germline V gene encodes CDR1 LNHDA and CDR2 SQIVND (reference sequence). Trimming cost V 7 bases and J 7 bases, with 22 bases left between them. CDR3 protein: CASNLGAAGQGTQYF. DNA for the CDR3: TGTGCCAGTAACCTAGGAGCGGCAGGTCAGGGGACCCAGTACTTC.

This clone appeared once. The rearrangement joins TRBV19 to TRBJ2-7; no definite D call. The germline V gene has CDR1 LNHDA and CDR2 SQIVND (reference sequence). This CDR3 spans 13 amino acids. The germline V and J ends were trimmed by 10 bases and 0 bases, with 13 bases remaining between them. DNA for the CDR3: TGTGCCACGAAGACGGTAAACTCCTACGAGCAGTACTTC. Residues: CATKTVNSYEQYF.

The J gene is TRBJ2-1, the V gene TRBV7-6; 7 nucleotides match TRBD2. J was trimmed by 5 bases and V by 1 base; bases with no gene match: 11. The CDR3 is 17 residues long. CDR1 and CDR2 (germline): SGHVS, FNYEAQ. CDR3 sequence (DNA): TGTGCCAGCAGCTTAGTTTTCGGCGGGAGATTCGACAATGAGCAGTTCTTC. Residues: CASSLVFGGRFDNEQFF.

The CDR3 spells CASKLGGLYEETQYF. The CDR3 nucleotides are TGTGCCAGCAAGTTAGGGGGGCTCTATGAAGAGACCCAGTACTTC. The chain uses TRBV6-5 and TRBJ2-5, with D possibly being TRBD1 or TRBD2 (6 bases each). The length of the CDR3 is 15 residues. The V end lost 7 bases, the J end lost 3 bases, and 18 bases lay between the germline ends. CDR1 and CDR2 (germline): MNHEY, SVGAGI.

V usage is TRBV29-1 and J usage is TRBJ1-4; 11 bases are a match to TRBD1. With V trimmed by 4 bases and J by 7 bases, 5 bases remained unmatched. This CDR3 has 14 residues. CDR1 is SQVTM and CDR2 is ANQGSEA in the germline V gene. The CDR3 coding sequence is TGCAGCGTTGGATCCGGGACAGGGGGTGAAAAACTGTTTTTT. Protein product: CSVGSGTGGEKLFF.

J is TRBJ2-3 and V is TRBV20-1; 11 nucleotides match TRBD2. V trimming: 3 bases; J trimming: 4 bases; junction bases outside the gene matches: 9. CDR1 DFQATT and CDR2 SNEGSKA come from the germline V gene (reference sequence). The CDR3 covers 16 residues. CDR3 coding DNA: TGCAGTGCTAGTCCGCCTAGCGGGGGGAGGGCAGATACGCAGTATTTT. This sequence encodes CSASPPSGGRADTQYF.

The chain is built from TRBV5-1 and TRBJ2-1; 9 bases match TRBD1. CDR3 length: 14 amino acids. Germline V CDR1 and CDR2: SGHRS, YFSETQ. Germline trimming cut 5 bases from V and 6 bases from J; bases unmatched to any gene: 6. The CDR3 coding sequence is TGCGCCAGCAGGGCCGGGACAGGGAGCAATGAGCAGTTCTTC. Its protein product is CASRAGTGSNEQFF.

CDR3 in amino acids: CASRARGLMKEDIQYF. CDR3 sequence (DNA): TGTGCCAGCAGGGCCAGGGGGCTTATGAAGGAAGACATTCAGTACTTC. The genes are TRBV28 and TRBJ2-4; the match to TRBD1 covers 8 bases. The CDR3 spans 16 residues. J gave up 8 bases and V 6 bases, and 15 bases lay outside the gene matches. From germline, CDR1 is MDHEN and CDR2 SYDVKM. Looking up the rest from reference TRBV28 and TRBJ2-4 gives the full variable domain: DVKVTQSSRYLVKRTGEKVFLECVQDMDHENMFWYRQDPGLGLRLIYFSYDVKMKEKGDIPEGYSVSREKKERFSLILESASTNQTSMYLCASRARGLMKEDIQYFGAGTRLSVL.